Following are 25 T cell receptor beta chains from one sample sequenced in a study of blood T cell repertoires in COVID-19. Generated by immunoSEQ multiplex PCR, the TCRdb table keeps only in-frame clones and is missing some. The sample lists under 150,000 clones; 79% were seen once. Sequenced material: peripheral blood. All receptors derive from a man aged 55 to 70 with acute or convalescent COVID-19.

This rearrangement joins TRBV4-3 to TRBJ2-1; 10 nucleotides match TRBD2. The junction had 13 bases not matched to a gene; V was cut back by 0 bases and J by 5 bases. The germline V gene encodes CDR1 LGHNA and CDR2 YSLEER. This CDR3 comprises 19 residues. The CDR3 bases are TGCGCCAGCAGCCAAGACCTAGGGCCCCTAGCGGGGGTCGACAATGAGCAGTTCTTC. It codes for CASSQDLGPLAGVDNEQFF.

This clone was counted only a few times. The chain links TRBV12-3 or TRBV12-4 to TRBJ1-4; D is undetermined. V was trimmed by 3 bases and J by 3 bases, leaving 5 bases between them. The CDR3 loop spans 13 amino acids. CDR3 protein: CASSLDSNEKLFF. The CDR3, as DNA: TGTGCCAGCAGTTTGGACTCTAATGAAAAACTGTTTTTT.

V and J are TRBV24-1 and TRBJ1-5, with D perhaps TRBD1 (6 bases). Germline CDR1 reads KGHDR; CDR2 reads SFDVKD. V was shortened by 7 bases and J by 0 bases, with 15 bases between the two germline ends. The CDR3 runs 16 residues. The CDR3 loop is CATSACRTDSNQPQHF. As DNA, the CDR3 is TGTGCCACCAGCGCCTGCCGGACAGATAGCAATCAGCCCCAGCATTTT.

The chain has TRBV7-8 and TRBJ2-3, with D unclear. Trimming took off 5 bases at V and 5 bases at J, with 8 bases between the two ends. There are 12 residues in the CDR3. CDR1 and CDR2 (germline): SGHVS, FQNEAQ. This CDR3 is CASSRRGDTQYF. DNA for the CDR3: TGTGCCAGCAGCCGGAGAGGAGATACGCAGTATTTT.

This clone was counted only a few times. The chain combines TRBV10-3 with TRBJ2-3; TRBD2 agrees at 15 bases. Looked up from germline, CDR1 is ENHRY and CDR2 is SYGVKD. The trim removed 10 bases at V and 5 bases at J, leaving 10 bases unmatched. The CDR3 is 16 residues long. The CDR3 is CATSSGLAGGIDTQYF. CDR3 coding DNA: TGTGCCACCTCATCGGGACTAGCGGGAGGTATAGATACGCAGTATTTT.

The chain links TRBV7-2 to TRBJ1-4, with 8 bases aligning to TRBD1. Looked up from germline, CDR1 is SGHTA and CDR2 is FQGNSA. CDR3 length: 18 residues. V dropped 1 base and J dropped 0; count of bases not matched to a gene: 7. CDR3 in amino acids: CASSLGGTGLPTNEKLFF. The CDR3 DNA is TGTGCCAGCAGCTTAGGCGGGACAGGTCTTCCAACTAATGAAAAACTGTTTTTT.

V usage is TRBV11-3 and J usage is TRBJ1-3; 8 bases fit TRBD1. Trimming removed 5 bases from V and 9 bases from J; junction bases left unmatched: 12. Germline CDR1 is SGHNT and CDR2 is YENEEA. CDR3 length: 15 amino acids. The CDR3 region is CASSERPGQESTIYF. For the CDR3, the DNA is TGTGCCAGCAGCGAGAGACCGGGACAGGAGTCCACCATATATTTT.

V and J are TRBV3-1 (or the pseudogene TRBV3-2) and TRBJ1-1, with D tentatively TRBD1 (5 bases). CDR1 is LGHDT, CDR2 YNNKEL, per germline (reference sequence). Trimming left V 1 base short and J 4 bases short, with 16 bases between. The CDR3 spans 16 residues. Written as DNA, the CDR3 is TGTGCCAGCAGCCAAGGTGGAGGGGTACTCGGCACTGAAGCTTTCTTT. It translates to CASSQGGGVLGTEAFF.

The CDR3: CASSYVLPGELFF. The CDR3 bases are TGTGCCAGCAGTTACGTTCTCCCCGGGGAGCTGTTTTTT. This chain links TRBV6-5 with TRBJ2-2; D not certain. CDR1 and CDR2 from the germline V gene are MNHEY and SVGAGI. V was shortened by 2 bases and J by 6 bases, with 7 bases between the two germline ends. The CDR3 is made up of 13 amino acids.

The chain employs TRBV28 and TRBJ1-2, with D hard to call. CDR3 size: 12 residues. The ends were cut back, 5 bases at V and 8 bases at J, with 12 bases in the middle. Germline V gives CDR1 MDHEN, CDR2 SYDVKM. The CDR3 DNA follows: TGTGCCAGCAGTCACGAATCGGGAGGCTACACCTTC. As protein: CASSHESGGYTF.

The rearrangement joins TRBV5-5 to TRBJ1-4, with TRBD1 matching over 9 bases. This CDR3 region has 14 residues. J lost 11 bases, V lost 7 bases, and 12 bases had no gene match. Germline V lookup: CDR1 SGHKS, CDR2 YYEKEE (reference sequence). The CDR3 region has the DNA TGTGCCAGCTCCCCCGGGACAGGGTCCGGGAAACTGTTTTTT. Its protein product is CASSPGTGSGKLFF. Together with reference TRBV5-5 and TRBJ1-4, the CDR3 gives the full variable domain: DAGVTQSPTHLIKTRGQQVTLRCSPISGHKSVSWYQQVLGQGPQFIFQYYEKEERGRGNFPDRFSARQFPNYSSELNVNALLLGDSALYLCASSPGTGSGKLFFGSGTQLSVL.

The chain employs TRBV25-1 and TRBJ1-6, with 8 bases fitting TRBD1. The CDR3 sequence is 13 residues long. The germline V gene has CDR1 MGHDK and CDR2 SYGVNS. V trimming: 6 bases; J trimming: 10 bases; junction bases outside the gene matches: 5. The CDR3 sequence: CASSRTGWSPLHF. The CDR3 nucleotides read TGTGCCAGCAGCCGGACAGGGTGGTCACCCCTCCACTTT.

The V and J genes are TRBV5-1 and TRBJ1-4, with D tentatively TRBD1 (5 bases). This CDR3 has 14 amino acids. V shed 3 bases and J shed 10 bases, with 16 bases lying between them. Germline values: CDR1 SGHRS, CDR2 YFSETQ. The CDR3 coding sequence is TGCGCCAGCAGCTCTGACAGCCCGTGGGGAAAACTGTTTTTT. It codes for CASSSDSPWGKLFF. Full variable domain (remainder filled in from reference TRBV5-1 and TRBJ1-4): KAGVTQTPRYLIKTRGQQVTLSCSPISGHRSVSWYQQTPGQGLQFLFEYFSETQRNKGNFPGRFSGRQFSNSRSEMNVSTLELGDSALYLCASSSDSPWGKLFFGSGTQLSVL.

The chain has TRBV11-2 and TRBJ1-1; D may be TRBD1 (6 bases). The CDR3 sequence is 15 residues long. Looked up from germline, CDR1 is SGHAT and CDR2 is FQNNGV. Between the trimmed V and J ends, which lost 1 base and 3 bases, there was a span of 12 bases. Here the CDR3 DNA reads TGTGCCAGCAGCTTAGTTGGGGGGGCGGACACTGAAGCTTTCTTT. Protein: CASSLVGGADTEAFF.

V gene TRBV19 combines with J gene TRBJ1-2; TRBD1 matches at 9 bases. The CDR3 has 14 amino acids. Germline V CDR1 and CDR2: LNHDA, SQIVND (reference sequence). Trimming at V came to 3 bases and at J to 8 bases, leaving 7 bases not matched to a gene. CDR3 DNA sequence: TGTGCCAGTAGTATGAAACAGGGGGCGCCGGGCTACACCTTC. It codes for CASSMKQGAPGYTF.

V gene TRBV7-9 combines with J gene TRBJ1-1; 9 bases agree with TRBD1. Losses at the gene ends were 5 bases for V and 8 bases for J; bases not matched to a gene: 6. The length of the CDR3 is 13 residues. The germline gives CDR1 SEHNR, CDR2 FQNEAQ (reference sequence). The CDR3 DNA reads as TGTGCCAGCAGCAACGACAGGGGGGTGGAAGCTTTCTTT. It specifies CASSNDRGVEAFF.

The J gene is TRBJ2-1, the V gene TRBV23-1; tentative D call: TRBD2 (6 bases). Being an ORF, TRBV23-1 has a function that is uncertain. V was clipped by 6 bases and J by 16 bases, with 25 bases between them. This CDR3 region has 14 residues. Here the CDR3 DNA reads TGCGCCAGCAGGGGTTGTTCTTCCTCGGGGGTAAGATTCTTC. This sequence encodes CASRGCSSSGVRFF.

The V gene is TRBV6-6, the J gene TRBJ1-3; possibly TRBD1 for D (6 bases). V lost 5 bases and J 2 bases, leaving 16 bases between the germline ends. Germline V gene lookup returns CDR1 MNHNY and CDR2 SVGAGI (reference sequence). The CDR3 loop spans 16 amino acids. Written as DNA, the CDR3 is TGTGCCAGCAGTCGTAGTCCGACAGGAACTGGAAACACCATATATTTT. It codes for CASSRSPTGTGNTIYF.

In nucleotides, the CDR3 is TGTGCCAGCAGCAAAAAGCCTCGGGACAGGGTGAAGAGGGCTTTCTTT. It encodes CASSKKPRDRVKRAFF. The chain is built from TRBV21-1 and TRBJ1-1; the table gives TRBD1 as D, unverified against the DNA. TRBV21-1 is flagged as a pseudogene. There are 16 residues in the CDR3.

This clone has a single count. This chain joins TRBV28 and TRBJ2-1; 9 bases map to TRBD2. Germline CDR1 is MDHEN and CDR2 is SYDVKM. V trimming: 7 bases; J trimming: 10 bases; junction bases outside the gene matches: 17. The CDR3 has 16 residues. CDR3 in amino acids: CASTVGGLSGSGEQFF. The CDR3 DNA sequence: TGTGCCAGCACTGTAGGGGGCCTTAGCGGGAGTGGCGAGCAGTTCTTC.

The V gene is TRBV20-1, the J gene TRBJ1-1; 8 positions match TRBD1. V shed 3 bases, J shed 0 bases, and the junction held 9 bases outside the gene matches. The CDR3 has 16 residues. CDR1 is DFQATT and CDR2 is SNEGSKA in the germline V gene (reference sequence). CDR3 DNA: TGCAGTGCTAGTCCACAGGGGGTATGGATGAACACTGAAGCTTTCTTT. As protein: CSASPQGVWMNTEAFF.

The chain employs TRBV5-6 and TRBJ2-7; D is undetermined. Germline V gene sequence: CDR1 SGHDT, CDR2 YYEEEE. The CDR3 extends over 13 amino acids. The V end was cut by 0 bases, the J end by 1 base, with 5 bases between. The DNA of the CDR3 is TGTGCCAGCAGCTTGGCAGTTTCCTACGAGCAGTACTTC. Translation gives CASSLAVSYEQYF.

V usage is TRBV6-5 and J usage is TRBJ1-1; possibly TRBD1 for D (6 bases). This CDR3 spans 15 amino acids. The germline V gene has CDR1 MNHEY and CDR2 SVGAGI. Trimming left V 0 bases short and J 8 bases short, with 16 bases between. CDR3 nucleotides: TGTGCCAGCAGTTACTCCATTGGGGGCACAGGAGAAGCTTTCTTT. Residues: CASSYSIGGTGEAFF.

V is TRBV6-1 and J is TRBJ1-2, with D hard to call. The CDR3 covers 13 residues. The V and J ends lost 3 bases and 5 bases respectively, with 10 bases between them. The germline gives CDR1 MNHNS, CDR2 SASEGT. The CDR3 region is CASSEEGGYGYTF. As DNA, the CDR3 is TGTGCCAGCAGTGAGGAGGGAGGATATGGCTACACCTTC.

The chain combines TRBV10-1 with TRBJ2-3; possibly TRBD1 for D (5 bases). The CDR3 covers 13 residues. The V and J ends lost 10 bases and 0 bases respectively, with 11 bases between them. CDR1 is WNHNN and CDR2 is SYGVQD in the germline V gene (reference sequence). CDR3 DNA sequence: TGCGCCAACAGGAGATCTAGCACAGATACGCAGTATTTT. It yields the protein CANRRSSTDTQYF.